The subject of this entry is one TCR beta chain. Its antigen is not identified. Individual cDNA molecules each carried unique molecular identifiers attached by the library. As handled by the study authors: Sequenced samples showed a median of around 91,000 TCRs each, with counts running from approximately 20,000 to 700,000. One entry per CDR3 protein results from TCRdb running MiXCR on the 5' RACE reads. For this entry, the V and J calls and clone size follow TCRdb and not the study's own pipeline. The sample lists tens of thousands of distinct CDR3 sequences; less than 9.5% were seen once. The data are from a study of human T cells and chemical hapten exposure. Study context: There were per-sample TCR yield variations, arising mainly from small pooled library volume differences.

The CDR3 extends over 15 amino acids. CDR1 PRHDT and CDR2 FYEKMQ come from the germline V gene (reference sequence). Trimming left V 8 bases short and J 1 base short, with 17 bases between. Study findings and constraints: No shift was seen in TCRs above 1 in 1000 frequency with DPC sensitization.

Someone pulled total RNA out of unfractionated whole blood. J is TRBJ1-1 and V is TRBV13; D gene unclear. This clonotype originated in a male donor in good health. As DNA, the CDR3 is TGTGCCAGCCGCTCGGCCGTAAATTGGAACACTGAAGCTTTCTTT. It codes for CASRSAVNWNTEAFF.